This TCR beta chain is drawn from a study of T cell responses to AZD1222 COVID-19 vaccine. At the level of the study: Second-dose recipients at about 4 or about 12 weeks were treated as one pooled group.

On this clone itself: Its antigen is not identified.

The method was immunoSEQ multiplex PCR; TCRdb's version includes in-frame clones alone and lacks a portion of them. The sample lists roughly 180,000 clones; around 94% were seen once. The CDR3 extends over 12 amino acids. Per the germline V gene, CDR1 is MGHDK and CDR2 is SYGVNS. V lost 6 bases and J lost 6; bases outside the gene matches: 2. Broader study findings: Spike-spanning, vaccine-associated CD4 TCRs were dominant at 160-218 and 743-854. An increase in Spike-specific TCR breadth and depth was observed after two AZD1222 doses. It should be noted that donors were predominantly white British and more often female, and clonal diversity was possibly underestimated.

The J gene is TRBJ2-7, the V gene TRBV25-1, with TRBD2 matching 10 bases. The sequence derives from an adult in good health. The source material was peripheral blood, sampled on day 0 of AZD1222 vaccination. CDR3 in amino acids: CASRRLAGEQYF. In nucleotides, the CDR3 is TGTGCCAGCAGGCGACTAGCGGGCGAGCAGTACTTC.